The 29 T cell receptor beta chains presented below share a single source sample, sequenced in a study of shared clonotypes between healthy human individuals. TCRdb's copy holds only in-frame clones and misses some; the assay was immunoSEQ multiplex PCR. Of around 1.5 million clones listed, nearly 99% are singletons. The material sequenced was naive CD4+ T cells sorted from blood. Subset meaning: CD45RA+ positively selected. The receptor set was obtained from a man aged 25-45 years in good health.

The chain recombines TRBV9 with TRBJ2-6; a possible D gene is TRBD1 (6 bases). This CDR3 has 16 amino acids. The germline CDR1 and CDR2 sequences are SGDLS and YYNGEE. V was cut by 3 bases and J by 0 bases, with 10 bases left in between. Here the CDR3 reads CASSERGSSGANVLTF. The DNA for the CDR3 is TGTGCCAGCAGCGAAAGGGGGTCCTCTGGGGCCAACGTCCTGACTTTC.

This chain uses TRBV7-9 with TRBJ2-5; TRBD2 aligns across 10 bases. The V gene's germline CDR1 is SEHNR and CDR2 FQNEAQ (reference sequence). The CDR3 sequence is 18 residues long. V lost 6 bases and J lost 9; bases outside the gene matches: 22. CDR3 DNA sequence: TGTGCCAGCAGTCCACTGGGCGAGGGACTAGCGTACCGGGGGGCCCAGTACTTC. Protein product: CASSPLGEGLAYRGAQYF.

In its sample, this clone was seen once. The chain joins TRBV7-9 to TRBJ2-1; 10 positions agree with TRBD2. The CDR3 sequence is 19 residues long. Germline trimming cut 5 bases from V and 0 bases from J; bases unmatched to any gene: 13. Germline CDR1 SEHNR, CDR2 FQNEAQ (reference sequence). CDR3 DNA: TGTGCCAGCAGCAACCCCGGACTAGCGGAGGGAGGCTCCTACAATGAGCAGTTCTTC. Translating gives CASSNPGLAEGGSYNEQFF.

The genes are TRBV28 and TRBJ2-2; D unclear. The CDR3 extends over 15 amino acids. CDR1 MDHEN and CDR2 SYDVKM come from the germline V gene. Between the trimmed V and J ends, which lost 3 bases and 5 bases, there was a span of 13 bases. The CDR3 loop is CASSLGRLYTGELFF. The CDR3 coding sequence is TGTGCCAGCAGTTTGGGAAGACTTTATACCGGGGAGCTGTTTTTT.

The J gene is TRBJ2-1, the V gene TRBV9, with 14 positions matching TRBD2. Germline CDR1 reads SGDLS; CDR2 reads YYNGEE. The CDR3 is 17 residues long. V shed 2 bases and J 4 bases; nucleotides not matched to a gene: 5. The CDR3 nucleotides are TGTGCCAGCAGCGTCGACGGGACTAGCGGGAGTTACAATGAGCAGTTCTTC. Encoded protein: CASSVDGTSGSYNEQFF.

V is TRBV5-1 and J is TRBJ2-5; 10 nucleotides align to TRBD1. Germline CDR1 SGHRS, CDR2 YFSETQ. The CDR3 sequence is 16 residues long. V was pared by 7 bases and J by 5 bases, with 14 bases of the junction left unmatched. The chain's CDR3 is CASGQTGGLIGETQYF. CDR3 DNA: TGCGCCAGCGGCCAGACAGGGGGCCTAATAGGGGAGACCCAGTACTTC.

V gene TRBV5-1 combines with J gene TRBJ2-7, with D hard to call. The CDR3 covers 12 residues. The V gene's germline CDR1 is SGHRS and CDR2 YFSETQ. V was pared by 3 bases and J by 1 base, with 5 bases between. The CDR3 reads CASSYESYEQYF. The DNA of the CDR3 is TGCGCCAGCAGCTACGAGTCCTACGAGCAGTACTTC.

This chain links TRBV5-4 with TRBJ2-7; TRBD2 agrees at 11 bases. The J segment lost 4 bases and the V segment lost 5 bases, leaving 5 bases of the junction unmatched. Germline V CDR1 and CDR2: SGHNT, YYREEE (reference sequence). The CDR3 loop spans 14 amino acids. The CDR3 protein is CASSWGTSGYEQYF. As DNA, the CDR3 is TGTGCCAGCAGTTGGGGGACTAGCGGTTACGAGCAGTACTTC.

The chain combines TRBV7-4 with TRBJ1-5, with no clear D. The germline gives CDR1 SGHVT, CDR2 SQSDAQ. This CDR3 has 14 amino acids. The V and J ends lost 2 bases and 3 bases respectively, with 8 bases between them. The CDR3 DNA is TGTGCCAGCAGCTTACAACTGCTCAATCAGCCCCAGCATTTT. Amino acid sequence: CASSLQLLNQPQHF. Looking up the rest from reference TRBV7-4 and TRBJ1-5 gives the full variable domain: GAGVSQSPRYKVAKRGRDVALRCDSISGHVTLYWYRQTLGQGSEVLTYSQSDAQRDKSGRPSGRFSAERPERSVSTLKIQRTEQGDSAVYLCASSLQLLNQPQHFGDGTRLSIL.

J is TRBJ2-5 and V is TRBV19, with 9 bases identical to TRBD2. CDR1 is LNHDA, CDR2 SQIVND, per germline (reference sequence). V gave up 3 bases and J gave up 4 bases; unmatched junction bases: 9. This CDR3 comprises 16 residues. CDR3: CASSMGTSFSGETQYF. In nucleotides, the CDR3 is TGTGCCAGTAGTATGGGGACTAGCTTTTCTGGAGAGACCCAGTACTTC.

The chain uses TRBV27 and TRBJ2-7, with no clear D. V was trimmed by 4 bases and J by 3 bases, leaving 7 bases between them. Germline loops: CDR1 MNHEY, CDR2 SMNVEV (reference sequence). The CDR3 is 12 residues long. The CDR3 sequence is CASSSNFYEQYF. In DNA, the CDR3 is TGTGCCAGCAGTTCCAATTTCTACGAGCAGTACTTC.

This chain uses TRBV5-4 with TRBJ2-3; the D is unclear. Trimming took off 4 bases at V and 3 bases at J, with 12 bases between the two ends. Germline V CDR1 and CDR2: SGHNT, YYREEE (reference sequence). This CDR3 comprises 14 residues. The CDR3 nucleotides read TGTGCCAGCAGCACAAGGACGACGACAGATACGCAGTATTTT. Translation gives CASSTRTTTDTQYF.

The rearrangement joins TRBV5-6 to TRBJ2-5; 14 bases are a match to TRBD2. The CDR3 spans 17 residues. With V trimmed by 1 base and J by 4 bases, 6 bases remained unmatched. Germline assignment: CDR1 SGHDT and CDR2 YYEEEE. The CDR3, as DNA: TGTGCCAGCAGCTTGCCCGGACTAGCGGGAGGATCAGAGACCCAGTACTTC. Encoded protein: CASSLPGLAGGSETQYF.

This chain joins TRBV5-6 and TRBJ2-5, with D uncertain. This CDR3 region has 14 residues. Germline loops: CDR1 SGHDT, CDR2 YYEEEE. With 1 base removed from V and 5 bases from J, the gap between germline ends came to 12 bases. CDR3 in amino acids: CASSLPVMGETQYF. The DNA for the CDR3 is TGTGCCAGCAGCTTGCCCGTCATGGGGGAGACCCAGTACTTC.

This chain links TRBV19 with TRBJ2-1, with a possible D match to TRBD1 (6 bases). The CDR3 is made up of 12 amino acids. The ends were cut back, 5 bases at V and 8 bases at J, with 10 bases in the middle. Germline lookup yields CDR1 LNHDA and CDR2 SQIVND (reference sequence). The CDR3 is CASSPQGYEQFF. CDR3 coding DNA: TGTGCCAGTAGTCCGCAGGGGTATGAGCAGTTCTTC.

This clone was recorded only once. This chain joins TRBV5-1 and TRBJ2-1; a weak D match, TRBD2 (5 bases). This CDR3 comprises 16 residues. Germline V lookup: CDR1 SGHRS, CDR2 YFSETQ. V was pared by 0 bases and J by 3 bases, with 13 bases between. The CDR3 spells CASSLVSGIFYNEQFF. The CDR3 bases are TGCGCCAGCAGCTTGGTATCCGGGATATTCTACAATGAGCAGTTCTTC.

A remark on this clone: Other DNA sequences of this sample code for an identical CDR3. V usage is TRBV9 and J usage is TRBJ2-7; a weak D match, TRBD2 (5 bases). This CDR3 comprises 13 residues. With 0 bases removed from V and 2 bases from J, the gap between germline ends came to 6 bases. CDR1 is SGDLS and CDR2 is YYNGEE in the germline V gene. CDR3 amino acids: CASSVGGTYEQYF. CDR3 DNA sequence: TGTGCCAGCAGCGTAGGAGGGACCTACGAGCAGTACTTC.

CDR3 in DNA: TGTGCTAGTGGTTTGCTGGGGGCAGATACGCAGTATTTT. Translating gives CASGLLGADTQYF. The chain is built from TRBV12-5 and TRBJ2-3, with D perhaps TRBD1 or TRBD2 (5 bases each). The CDR3 is 13 residues long. The V end was cut by 2 bases, the J end by 4 bases, with 7 bases between. Germline loops: CDR1 LGHNT, CDR2 FRNRAP.

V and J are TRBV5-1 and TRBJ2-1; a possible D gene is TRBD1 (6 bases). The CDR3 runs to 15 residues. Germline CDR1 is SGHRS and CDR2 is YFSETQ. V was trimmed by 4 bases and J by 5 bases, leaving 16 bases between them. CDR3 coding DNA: TGCGCCAGCAGCGGACAGTTGCTAGGTAACAATGAGCAGTTCTTC. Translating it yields CASSGQLLGNNEQFF.

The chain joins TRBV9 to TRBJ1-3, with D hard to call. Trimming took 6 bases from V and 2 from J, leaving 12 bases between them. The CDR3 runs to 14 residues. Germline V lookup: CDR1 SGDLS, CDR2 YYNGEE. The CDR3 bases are TGTGCCAGCACGGGAGGGTACGCTGGAAACACCATATATTTT. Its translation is CASTGGYAGNTIYF.

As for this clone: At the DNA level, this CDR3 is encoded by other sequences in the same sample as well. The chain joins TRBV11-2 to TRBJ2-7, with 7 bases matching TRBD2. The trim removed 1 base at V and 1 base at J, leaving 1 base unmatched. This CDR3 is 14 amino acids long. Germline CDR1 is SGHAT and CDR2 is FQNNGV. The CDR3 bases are TGTGCCAGCAGCTTAGGACTAGCTTCCTACGAGCAGTACTTC. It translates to CASSLGLASYEQYF.

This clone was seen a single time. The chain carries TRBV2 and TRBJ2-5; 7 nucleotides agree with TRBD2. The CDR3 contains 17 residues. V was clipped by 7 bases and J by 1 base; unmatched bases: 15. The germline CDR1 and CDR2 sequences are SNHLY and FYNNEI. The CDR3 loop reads CASTPRWSGIFQETQYF. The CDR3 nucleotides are TGTGCCAGCACCCCTCGATGGAGCGGGATTTTCCAAGAGACCCAGTACTTC.

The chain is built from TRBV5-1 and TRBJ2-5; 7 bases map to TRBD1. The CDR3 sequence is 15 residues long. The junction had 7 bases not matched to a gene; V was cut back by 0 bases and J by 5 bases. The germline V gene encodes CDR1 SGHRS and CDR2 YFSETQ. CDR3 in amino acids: CASSLARQGSETQYF. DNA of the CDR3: TGCGCCAGCAGCTTGGCCCGACAGGGTTCGGAGACCCAGTACTTC.

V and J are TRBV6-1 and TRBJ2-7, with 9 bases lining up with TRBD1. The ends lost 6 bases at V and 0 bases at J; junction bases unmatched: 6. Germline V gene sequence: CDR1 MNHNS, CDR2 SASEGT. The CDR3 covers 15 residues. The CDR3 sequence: CASSQPGQGSYEQYF. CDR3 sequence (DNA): TGTGCCAGCAGCCAACCGGGACAGGGCTCCTACGAGCAGTACTTC.

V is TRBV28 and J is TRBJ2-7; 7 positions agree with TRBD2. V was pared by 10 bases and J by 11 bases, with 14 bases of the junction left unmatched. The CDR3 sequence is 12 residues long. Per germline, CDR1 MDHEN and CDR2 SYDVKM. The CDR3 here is CATAGPEWREYF. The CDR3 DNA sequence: TGTGCCACAGCGGGGCCTGAATGGAGAGAGTACTTC.

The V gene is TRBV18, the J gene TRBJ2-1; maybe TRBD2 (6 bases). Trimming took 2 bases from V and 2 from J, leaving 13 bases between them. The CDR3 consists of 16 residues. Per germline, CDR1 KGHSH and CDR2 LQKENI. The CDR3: CASSPFAGRTYNEQFF. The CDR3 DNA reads TGTGCCAGCTCACCATTTGCGGGAAGGACCTACAATGAGCAGTTCTTC.

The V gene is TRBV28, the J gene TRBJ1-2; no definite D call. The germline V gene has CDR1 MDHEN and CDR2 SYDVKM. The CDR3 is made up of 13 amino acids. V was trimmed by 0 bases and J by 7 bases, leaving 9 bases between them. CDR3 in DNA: TGTGCCAGCAGTTTATGGCTAGTTTCTGGCTACACCTTC. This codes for CASSLWLVSGYTF.

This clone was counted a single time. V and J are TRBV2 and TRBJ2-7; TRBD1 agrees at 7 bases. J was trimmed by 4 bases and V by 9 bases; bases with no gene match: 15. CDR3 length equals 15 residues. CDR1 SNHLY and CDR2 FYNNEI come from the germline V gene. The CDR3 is CASATRDSAPYEQYF. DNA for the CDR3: TGTGCCAGTGCGACCCGGGACAGCGCTCCGTACGAGCAGTACTTC. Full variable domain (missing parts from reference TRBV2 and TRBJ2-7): EPEVTQTPSHQVTQMGQEVILRCVPISNHLYFYWYRQILGQKVEFLVSFYNNEISEKSEIFDDQFSVERPDGSNFTLKIRSTKLEDSAMYFCASATRDSAPYEQYFGPGTRLTVT.

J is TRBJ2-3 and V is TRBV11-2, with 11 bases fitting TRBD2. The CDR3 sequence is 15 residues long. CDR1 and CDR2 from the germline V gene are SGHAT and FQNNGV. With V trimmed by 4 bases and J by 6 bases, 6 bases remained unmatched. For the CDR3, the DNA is TGTGCCAGCAGCTCCCAGACTAGCGGGATTGATACGCAGTATTTT. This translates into CASSSQTSGIDTQYF.